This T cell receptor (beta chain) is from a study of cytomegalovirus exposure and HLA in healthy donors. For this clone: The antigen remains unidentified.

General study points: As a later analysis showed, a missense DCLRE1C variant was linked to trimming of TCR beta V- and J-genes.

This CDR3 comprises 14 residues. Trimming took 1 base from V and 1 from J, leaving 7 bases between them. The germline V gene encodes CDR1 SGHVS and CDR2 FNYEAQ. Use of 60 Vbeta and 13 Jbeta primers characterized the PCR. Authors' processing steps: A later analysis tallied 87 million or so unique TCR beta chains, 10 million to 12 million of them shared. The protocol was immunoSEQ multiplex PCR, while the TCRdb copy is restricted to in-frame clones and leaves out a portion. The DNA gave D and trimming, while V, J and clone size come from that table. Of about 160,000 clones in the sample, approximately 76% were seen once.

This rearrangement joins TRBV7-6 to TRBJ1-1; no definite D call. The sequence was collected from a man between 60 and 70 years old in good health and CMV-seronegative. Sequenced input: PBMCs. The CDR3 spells CASSLGGRNTEAFF. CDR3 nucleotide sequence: TGTGCCAGCAGCTTAGGAGGGAGGAACACTGAAGCTTTCTTT.